Presented here are 16 T cell receptor beta chains from one specimen sequenced in a study of cytomegalovirus exposure and HLA in healthy donors. Researchers ran the PCR with 60 Vbeta and 13 Jbeta primers. Data came from immunoSEQ multiplex PCR; TCRdb stores just in-frame clones and leaves some out. The repertoire holds some 100,000 clones, with roughly 75% as singletons. The specimen was PBMCs. The receptors come from a woman between 18 and 29 years old in good health and CMV-seropositive.

The chain joins TRBV15 to TRBJ1-3, with TRBD1 as a possible D gene (5 bases). Trimming took off 5 bases at V and 0 bases at J, with 17 bases between the two ends. Looked up from germline, CDR1 is LNHNV and CDR2 is YYDKDF (reference sequence). The CDR3 extends over 17 amino acids. The CDR3 DNA reads as TGTGCCACCAGCCCCTTGACCAGGGATTCCTCTGGAAACACCATATATTTT. Protein product: CATSPLTRDSSGNTIYF.

The rearrangement joins TRBV6-5 to TRBJ2-7; no clear D. Germline loops: CDR1 MNHEY, CDR2 SVGAGI. The CDR3 consists of 15 residues. Trimming cost V 2 bases and J 2 bases, with 13 bases left between them. CDR3 loop: CASSYGQYPAYEQYF. In nucleotides, the CDR3 is TGTGCCAGCAGTTACGGGCAGTACCCAGCCTACGAGCAGTACTTC.

The chain links TRBV5-6 to TRBJ2-5; TRBD2 matches 10 bases. Trimming removed 1 base from V and 2 bases from J; junction bases left unmatched: 5. The CDR3 is 16 residues long. Germline-derived CDR1 and CDR2 are SGHDT and YYEEEE. CDR3 loop: CASSLKWTSGQETQYF. The CDR3, as DNA: TGTGCCAGCAGCTTGAAGTGGACTAGCGGACAAGAGACCCAGTACTTC.

The chain recombines TRBV7-3 with TRBJ2-7; no firm D call. The germline V gene encodes CDR1 SGHTA and CDR2 FQGTGA. The CDR3 is 12 amino acids. The germline V and J ends were trimmed by 4 bases and 6 bases, with 10 bases remaining between them. CDR3 residues: CASSSRGVEQYF. The CDR3 region has the DNA TGTGCCAGCAGCTCCCGCGGAGTCGAGCAGTACTTC.

The chain links TRBV19 to TRBJ2-3; 8 nucleotides align to TRBD2. With 3 bases clipped from V and 2 bases from J, the junction kept 7 bases outside the gene matches. The CDR3 consists of 16 residues. The germline V gene has CDR1 LNHDA and CDR2 SQIVND (reference sequence). In DNA, the CDR3 is TGTGCCAGTAGTATCCAGCGGGAGTGGGACACAGATACGCAGTATTTT. Residues: CASSIQREWDTDTQYF.

This clone was detected only once. The chain links TRBV30 to TRBJ1-2, with D uncertain. The germline V gene encodes CDR1 GTSNPN and CDR2 SVGIG (reference sequence). This CDR3 is built from 14 residues. V was shortened by 0 bases and J by 4 bases, with 12 bases between the two germline ends. CDR3 sequence reads: CAWSVWRFSYGYTF. CDR3 nucleotide sequence: TGTGCCTGGAGTGTATGGCGGTTTTCCTATGGCTACACCTTC. The full variable domain, with the rest looked up from reference TRBV30 and TRBJ1-2, is SQTIHQWPATLVQPVGSPLSLECTVEGTSNPNLYWYRQAAGRGLQLLFYSVGIGQISSEVPQNLSASRPQDRQFILSSKKLLLSDSGFYLCAWSVWRFSYGYTFGSGTRLTVV.

V is TRBV15 and J is TRBJ1-2; D may be TRBD1 (5 bases). The CDR3 has 15 residues. Trimming pared 1 base from V and 3 bases from J, leaving 12 bases between. Germline lookup yields CDR1 LNHNV and CDR2 YYDKDF (reference sequence). The CDR3 spells CATSRVKLTDYGYTF. The CDR3, as DNA: TGTGCCACCAGCAGAGTCAAGCTGACAGACTATGGCTACACCTTC.

This chain uses TRBV7-2 with TRBJ2-7, with 12 positions matching TRBD2. The CDR3 sequence is 15 residues long. V shed 5 bases and J 4 bases; nucleotides not matched to a gene: 6. In germline, CDR1 is SGHTA, CDR2 FQGNSA. CDR3 coding DNA: TGTGCCAGCAGCCCCCGTCTAGCGGGAGGGTACGAGCAGTACTTC. Protein product: CASSPRLAGGYEQYF.

The chain employs TRBV4-3 and TRBJ1-2; D unresolved. The length of the CDR3 is 15 residues. Per the germline V gene, CDR1 is LGHNA and CDR2 is YSLEER. V shed 0 bases and J shed 2 bases, with 10 bases lying between them. Here the CDR3 reads CASSQDFGGNYGYTF. For the CDR3, the DNA is TGCGCCAGCAGCCAAGATTTCGGAGGAAACTATGGCTACACCTTC.

The V call is TRBV2, the J call TRBJ2-7; D perhaps matches TRBD2 (5 bases). V shed 2 bases and J shed 6 bases, with 14 bases lying between them. The CDR3 sequence is 14 residues long. The germline gives CDR1 SNHLY, CDR2 FYNNEI. The CDR3 bases are TGTGCCAGCAGTGAATCCCTAGCCTGGTCCGAGCAGTACTTC. It translates to CASSESLAWSEQYF.

The rearrangement links TRBV6-5 to TRBJ2-2; tentative D call: TRBD2 (6 bases). The CDR3 covers 13 residues. Germline values: CDR1 MNHEY, CDR2 SVGAGI. The germline V and J ends were trimmed by 5 bases and 3 bases, with 7 bases remaining between them. The CDR3 loop reads CASSASDTGELFF. The DNA for the CDR3 is TGTGCCAGCAGTGCTAGCGACACCGGGGAGCTGTTTTTT.

The rearrangement joins TRBV7-8 to TRBJ1-5; D is perhaps TRBD1 (6 bases). Germline V gene data show CDR1 as SGHVS and CDR2 as FQNEAQ. The CDR3 totals 15 residues. Trimming took 0 bases from V and 0 from J, leaving 6 bases between them. Here the CDR3 reads CASSLATGSNQPQHF. The CDR3 coding sequence is TGTGCCAGCAGCTTAGCGACAGGTAGCAATCAGCCCCAGCATTTT.

The chain is built from TRBV4-2 and TRBJ2-1; 10 bases are a match to TRBD2. Germline-derived CDR1 and CDR2 are LGHNA and YNFKEQ. There are 15 residues in the CDR3. After removal of 2 bases from V and 6 bases from J, the junction contained 4 bases not matched to a gene. Here the CDR3 reads CASSQRTSGPNEQFF. In DNA, the CDR3 is TGTGCCAGCAGCCAACGGACTAGCGGCCCCAATGAGCAGTTCTTC.

The rearrangement links TRBV30 to TRBJ2-3; TRBD1 matches 9 bases. This CDR3 has 14 residues. With 2 bases clipped from V and 5 bases from J, the junction kept 5 bases outside the gene matches. Germline CDR1 GTSNPN, CDR2 SVGIG (reference sequence). CDR3 loop: CAWSFGTGRDTQYF. CDR3 sequence (DNA): TGTGCCTGGAGTTTCGGGACAGGGAGAGATACGCAGTATTTT. The complete variable domain, with remaining parts taken from reference TRBV30 and TRBJ2-3, reads SQTIHQWPATLVQPVGSPLSLECTVEGTSNPNLYWYRQAAGRGLQLLFYSVGIGQISSEVPQNLSASRPQDRQFILSSKKLLLSDSGFYLCAWSFGTGRDTQYFGPGTRLTVL.

The chain uses TRBV29-1 and TRBJ2-7; maybe TRBD1 (6 bases). With 3 bases removed from V and 0 bases from J, the gap between germline ends came to 15 bases. Germline values: CDR1 SQVTM, CDR2 ANQGSEA. This CDR3 has 15 residues. CDR3 region: CSVEGTGHGSYEQYF. The CDR3 DNA reads as TGCAGCGTTGAGGGTACAGGGCACGGCTCCTACGAGCAGTACTTC.

For this clone: Other DNA sequences in the sample encode the same CDR3. The gene calls are TRBV6-5 and TRBJ2-7; D remains unclear. The CDR3 has 10 amino acids. Germline V gene sequence: CDR1 MNHEY, CDR2 SVGAGI. V was pared by 2 bases and J by 7 bases, with 3 bases between. The CDR3 region is CASSYPEQYF. The CDR3 DNA sequence: TGTGCCAGCAGTTACCCGGAGCAGTACTTC.